The 12 T cell receptor beta chains in this list originate from one sample, sequenced in a study of blood T cells in healthy people across ages. Using a J-beta primer mix together with a sample-barcoded 5' primer, a second PCR was run for 7 to 11 cycles. TCRdb re-called the 5' RACE reads with MiXCR, one entry per CDR3 protein. The sample has 630,000 or so distinct CDR3 sequences; roughly 30% are singletons. The sequenced sample consisted of blood. Source of these receptors: an elderly woman in good health.

This clonotype was observed many times. Possible read error: a much larger clone is one base away. This chain connects TRBV20-1 to TRBJ2-7; 12 bases agree with TRBD2. The CDR3 loop spans 14 amino acids. The germline gives CDR1 DFQATT, CDR2 SNEGSKA (reference sequence). The J segment lost 7 bases and the V segment lost 3 bases, leaving 7 bases of the junction unmatched. The CDR3 reads CSASVLAGGTEQYF. The DNA for the CDR3 is TGCAGTGCTAGTGTACTAGCGGGGGGTACTGAGCAGTACTTC.

This clonotype was found many times. A clone one base away is much larger, so this may be a read error. The chain has TRBV20-1 and TRBJ2-1; the match to TRBD2 covers 8 bases. The J call is in doubt because the DNA end fits TRBJ2-7 better. This CDR3 spans 15 amino acids. The germline CDR1 and CDR2 sequences are DFQATT and SNEGSKA (reference sequence). CDR3: CSASPSGGLYNEQYF. The CDR3 DNA sequence: TGCAGTGCTAGTCCCTCGGGGGGGCTCTACAATGAGCAGTACTTC.

This clonotype was found a few times. The chain carries TRBV6-2 or TRBV6-3 and TRBJ2-7; 8 nucleotides align to TRBD2. CDR1 is MNHEY, CDR2 SVGEGT, per germline. V lost 6 bases to trimming and J lost 2 bases; unmatched junction nucleotides: 9. CDR3 size: 15 residues. CDR3 loop: CASSYPSGGAYEQYF. The CDR3 region has the DNA TGTGCCAGCAGCTACCCCTCGGGGGGGGCCTACGAGCAGTACTTC.

Turning to this clonotype: A clone one base away is much larger, so this may be a read error. The V and J genes are TRBV6-2 or TRBV6-3 and TRBJ2-6, with 7 bases that match TRBD1. The germline V gene has CDR1 MNHEY and CDR2 SVGEGT. The CDR3 covers 18 residues. The CDR3 protein is CASSYETDRVAGANVRTF. The CDR3 bases are TGTGCCAGCAGTTACGAGACCGACAGGGTGGCTGGGGCCAACGTCCGGACTTTC.

The chain carries TRBV27 and TRBJ1-1; D may be TRBD1 (6 bases). Germline V gives CDR1 MNHEY, CDR2 SMNVEV (reference sequence). The CDR3 consists of 17 residues. V shed 6 bases and J shed 4 bases, with 24 bases lying between them. CDR3 loop: CASRVLPSRTAPTEAFF. Written as DNA, the CDR3 is TGTGCCAGCAGGGTACTACCCTCGAGGACAGCCCCCACTGAAGCTTTCTTT.

This clonotype was picked up many times. The chain joins TRBV20-1 to TRBJ1-6; perhaps TRBD1 as D (6 bases). This CDR3 spans 15 amino acids. CDR1 and CDR2 from the germline V gene are DFQATT and SNEGSKA (reference sequence). The ends were cut back, 7 bases at V and 4 bases at J, with 17 bases in the middle. CDR3 nucleotide sequence: TGCAGTGTTCGGAAGGCAGGGGCGTATAATTCACCCCTCCACTTT. Translated, it gives CSVRKAGAYNSPLHF.

The CDR3, as DNA: TGTGCCAGCAGTTACAGGGACAGCGGAATTCGCTACACCTTC. This translates into CASSYRDSGIRYTF. The J gene is TRBJ1-2, the V gene TRBV6-2 or TRBV6-3; 7 positions agree with TRBD1. The CDR3 extends over 14 amino acids. V lost 2 bases to trimming and J lost 9 bases; unmatched junction nucleotides: 9. Germline lookup yields CDR1 MNHEY and CDR2 SVGEGT.

This clonotype was observed a few times. The chain joins TRBV30 to TRBJ2-7, with unresolved D. V was clipped by 3 bases and J by 5 bases, with 14 bases between them. The CDR3 length is 13 residues. CDR1 and CDR2 from the germline V gene are GTSNPN and SVGIG (reference sequence). CDR3 amino acids: CAWRRRGRDEQYF. CDR3 nucleotides: TGTGCCTGGAGGCGGCGCGGACGTGACGAGCAGTACTTC.

This chain joins TRBV29-1 and TRBJ2-7, with a weak D call TRBD1 (5 bases). CDR3 length: 8 residues. Per germline, CDR1 SQVTM and CDR2 ANQGSEA. The CDR3 DNA reads as TGCTGCAGGGAAGACAAGTACTTC. As protein: CCREDKYF.

This clonotype was found once. A junction boundary mismatches the germline segment, possibly from a read error. The chain couples TRBV7-9 to TRBJ2-7, with D unclear. The CDR3 sequence is 13 residues long. Germline-derived CDR1 and CDR2 are SEHNR and FQNEAQ (reference sequence). In DNA form, the CDR3 reads TGCGCCAGCAGCTCCCGGACCCTGCAGAAGCAGTACTTC. Its protein product is CASSSRTLQKQYF.

This clonotype was detected ten times or more. The rearrangement uses TRBV5-6 and TRBJ2-7, with 9 bases that match TRBD1. The CDR3 is 15 residues long. The germline CDR1 and CDR2 sequences are SGHDT and YYEEEE. The J segment lost 7 bases and the V segment lost 2 bases, leaving 10 bases of the junction unmatched. CDR3 loop: CASSFTGTGSEEQYF. CDR3 bases: TGTGCCAGCAGCTTCACCGGGACAGGGTCGGAAGAGCAGTACTTC. Full variable domain (rest looked up from reference TRBV5-6 and TRBJ2-7): DAGVTQSPTHLIKTRGQQVTLRCSPKSGHDTVSWYQQALGQGPQFIFQYYEEEERQRGNFPDRFSGHQFPNYSSELNVNALLLGDSALYLCASSFTGTGSEEQYFGPGTRLTVT.

This clonotype was found many times. The chain joins TRBV9 to TRBJ2-3; D might be TRBD2 (6 bases). Germline loops: CDR1 SGDLS, CDR2 YYNGEE. Trimming removed 0 bases at V and 3 bases at J, with 14 bases between. CDR3 size: 16 residues. This CDR3 is CASSVGGVGGTDTQYF. Written as DNA, the CDR3 is TGTGCCAGCAGCGTAGGGGGGGTCGGCGGGACAGATACGCAGTATTTT.